This T cell receptor (beta chain) derives from a study of blood T cells in healthy people across ages. Study-wide points: Not knowing donor CMV status may have confounded expanded clonotype changes.

Together with a sample-barcoded 5' primer, a J-beta primer mix was included in a second PCR lasting roughly 6 to 12 cycles. TCRdb fed the 5' RACE reads into MiXCR, producing one record per CDR3 protein. This sample has 380,000 or so distinct CDR3 sequences, with 45% to 65% found just once. Per sample, at least 5.5 micrograms of total RNA were extracted. This clonotype came up many times. Its antigen is as yet unknown. CDR1 and CDR2 (germline): DFQATT, SNEGSKA (reference sequence). Trimming removed 5 bases from V and 5 bases from J; junction bases left unmatched: 7. This CDR3 has 14 amino acids. This receptor was obtained from a man in his sixties in good health. The source material was blood. The rearrangement joins TRBV20-1 to TRBJ2-7, with 12 bases matching TRBD2. CDR3 loop: CSAGGTSGHDEQYF. The CDR3 DNA follows: TGCAGTGCTGGGGGGACTAGCGGGCATGACGAGCAGTACTTC.